This T cell receptor (beta chain) was recovered during a study of T cell responses to AZD1222 COVID-19 vaccine. Overall study findings and caveats: Without day 14 samples, only post-peak T cell repertoires were studied. The span of vaccine-associated CD4 TCRs extended across spike, with dominance at 160-218 and 743-854.

Generated by immunoSEQ multiplex PCR, the TCRdb table keeps only in-frame clones and is missing some. The sample yields about 140,000 clones, 80% to 95% seen once. There are 15 residues in the CDR3. Trimming cost V 4 bases and J 2 bases; bases outside gene matches: 5. Germline CDR1 and CDR2: LNHDA and SQIVND (reference sequence). As regards this clone: The antigen is undetermined.

The sequence derives from an adult who received the AZD1222 COVID-19 vaccine. The sequenced sample was peripheral blood, obtained 28 days after the second AZD1222 dose. V and J are TRBV19 and TRBJ2-1; 7 positions match TRBD1. This CDR3 is CASSTSGTAYNEQFF. In DNA form, the CDR3 reads TGTGCCAGTAGTACGTCCGGGACAGCCTACAATGAGCAGTTCTTC.